This is a list of T cell receptor beta chains from one sample in a study of T cell repertoires in cytomegalovirus infection. TCRdb independently ran MiXCR on the reads; one entry per CDR3 protein. The sample consists of 97,000 or so distinct CDR3 sequences, 15% to 20% of them appearing once. The sample taken for sequencing was PBMCs. These receptors were obtained from a human donor in good health (CMV status not recorded). Some clones in this sample may be carry-over from other donors' samples. Each CDR3 is given with its conserved first and last residue.

CDR3: CAWSTFTDTQYF
J: TRBJ2-3
V: TRBV30
length: 12

CDR3: CSAPSYLAGDETQYF
J: TRBJ2-5
V: TRBV20-1
length: 15

CDR3: CASTGDRKNTEAFF
J: TRBJ1-1
V: TRBV19
length: 14

CDR3: CASTAPGLLQGYTF
J: TRBJ1-2
V: TRBV11-1
length: 14

CDR3: CASGQREETQYF
J: TRBJ2-5
V: TRBV27
length: 12

CDR3: CASSRRLEPQHF
J: TRBJ1-5
V: TRBV7-8
length: 12

CDR3: CSASPLRSGPGELFF
J: TRBJ2-2
V: TRBV20-1
length: 15

CDR3: CASSEEWYRSNSPLHF
J: TRBJ1-6
V: TRBV6-5
length: 16

CDR3: CASSTTSGALVEQFF
J: TRBJ2-1
V: TRBV19
length: 15

CDR3: CSARWQGAYEQYF
J: TRBJ2-7
V: TRBV20-1
length: 13

CDR3: CATWGDRANEQFF
J: TRBJ2-1
V: TRBV6-1
length: 13

CDR3: CASSATSGSNTGELFF
J: TRBJ2-2
V: TRBV7-3
length: 16

CDR3: CASSHGGAQETQYF
J: TRBJ2-5
V: TRBV7-2
length: 14

CDR3: CASSLRQVTGHNSPLHF
J: TRBJ1-6
V: TRBV27
length: 17

CDR3: CASSPRRGETEAFF
J: TRBJ1-1
V: TRBV7-8
length: 14

CDR3: CASSVGTATNEKLFF
J: TRBJ1-4
V: TRBV7-8
length: 15

CDR3: CASRFRREKENNEQFF
J: TRBJ2-1
V: TRBV5-4
length: 16

CDR3: CASSYRGGGLGEAFF
J: TRBJ1-1
V: TRBV12-3/TRBV12-4
length: 15

CDR3: CASSFPSGQTLSYNEQFF
J: TRBJ2-1
V: TRBV7-6
length: 18

CDR3: CSAQTGEQPQHF
J: TRBJ1-5
V: TRBV20-1
length: 12

CDR3: CSARPGHKVEGYTF
J: TRBJ1-2
V: TRBV20-1
length: 14

CDR3: CAISQAGFGYTF
J: TRBJ1-2
V: TRBV6-1
length: 12

CDR3: CSASPSTVSSYNSPLHF
J: TRBJ1-6
V: TRBV20-1
length: 17

CDR3: CSARDRLAEAFF
J: TRBJ1-1
V: TRBV20-1
length: 12

CDR3: CASSRQGSEQYF
J: TRBJ2-7
V: TRBV5-4
length: 12

CDR3: CASSLSDANTGELFF
J: TRBJ2-2
V: TRBV12-3/TRBV12-4
length: 15

CDR3: CASSQGLRQVGYGYTF
J: TRBJ1-2
V: TRBV4-3
length: 16

CDR3: CASSSRRGTLNTEAFF
J: TRBJ1-1
V: TRBV6-5
length: 16